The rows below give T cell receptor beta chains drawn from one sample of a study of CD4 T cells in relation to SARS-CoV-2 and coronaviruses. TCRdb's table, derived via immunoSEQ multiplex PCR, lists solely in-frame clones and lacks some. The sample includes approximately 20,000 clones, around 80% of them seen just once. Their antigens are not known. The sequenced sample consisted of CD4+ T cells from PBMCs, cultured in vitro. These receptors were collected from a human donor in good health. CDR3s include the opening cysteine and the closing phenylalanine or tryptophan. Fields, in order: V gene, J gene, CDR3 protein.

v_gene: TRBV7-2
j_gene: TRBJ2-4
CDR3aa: CASSSPGLAGDNIQYF

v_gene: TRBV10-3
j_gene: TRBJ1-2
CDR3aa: CAITQSEGRGYTF

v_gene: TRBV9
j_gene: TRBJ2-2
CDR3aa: CASSVDMDTGELFF

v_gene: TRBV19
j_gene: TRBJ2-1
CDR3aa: CASSPMAGGPRNEQFF

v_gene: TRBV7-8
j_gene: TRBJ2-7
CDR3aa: CASSLARGGFYEQYF

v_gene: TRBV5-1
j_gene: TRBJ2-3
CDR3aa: CASSSGQGASDTQYF

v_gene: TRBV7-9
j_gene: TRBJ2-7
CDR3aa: CASSLVWSYEQYF

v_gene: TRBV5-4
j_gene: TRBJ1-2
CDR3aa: CASSSGGLPNYGYTF

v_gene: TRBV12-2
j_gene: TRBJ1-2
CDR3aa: CASRPKLGDRAYGYTF

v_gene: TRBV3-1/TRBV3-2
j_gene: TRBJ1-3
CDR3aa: CASSRGNSGNTIYF

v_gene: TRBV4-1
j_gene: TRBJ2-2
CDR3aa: CASSQRTGPNTGELFF

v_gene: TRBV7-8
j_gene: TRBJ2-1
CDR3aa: CASSLAGQGTYNEQFF

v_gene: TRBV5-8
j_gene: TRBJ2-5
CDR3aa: CASSLGDRGGETQYF

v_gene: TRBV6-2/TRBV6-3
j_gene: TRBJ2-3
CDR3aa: CASSTGGGTDTQYF

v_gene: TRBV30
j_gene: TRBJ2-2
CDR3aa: CARMRGGALNTGELFF

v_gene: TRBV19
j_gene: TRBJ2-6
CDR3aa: CASSMWWSGANVLTF

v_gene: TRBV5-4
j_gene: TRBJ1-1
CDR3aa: CASSLRAGFNTEAFF

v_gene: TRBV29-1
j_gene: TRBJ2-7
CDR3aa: CSVEGLAGVHYEQYF

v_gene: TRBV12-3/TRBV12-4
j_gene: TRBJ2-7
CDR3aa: CASSLLFYQYF

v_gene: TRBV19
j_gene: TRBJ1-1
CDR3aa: CASRAGMNTEAFF

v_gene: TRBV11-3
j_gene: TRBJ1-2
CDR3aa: CASSFSRTGDDDGYTF

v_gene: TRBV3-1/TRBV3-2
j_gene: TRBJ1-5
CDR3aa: CASSRPRTALINQPQHF

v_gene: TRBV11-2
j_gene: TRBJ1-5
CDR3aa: CASSWGGNQPQHF

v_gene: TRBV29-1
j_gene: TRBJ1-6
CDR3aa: CSVGGGYNSPLHF

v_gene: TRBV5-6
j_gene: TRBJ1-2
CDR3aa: CASSFGVYGYTF

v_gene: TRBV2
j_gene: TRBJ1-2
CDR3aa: CASSSRKQTAYGYTF

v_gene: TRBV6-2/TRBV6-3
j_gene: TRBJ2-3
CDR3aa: CASSPNPSGRGTDTQYF

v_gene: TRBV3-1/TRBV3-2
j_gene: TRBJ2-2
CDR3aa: CAMRGLNTGELFF

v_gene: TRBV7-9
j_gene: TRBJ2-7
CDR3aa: CAIDPTGDSYEQYF

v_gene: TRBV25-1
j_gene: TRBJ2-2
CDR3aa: CASSEPSNAANTGELFF

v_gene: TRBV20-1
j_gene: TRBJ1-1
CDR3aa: CMPEGNTEAFF

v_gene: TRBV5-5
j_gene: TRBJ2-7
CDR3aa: CASSLGQAAINSYEQYF

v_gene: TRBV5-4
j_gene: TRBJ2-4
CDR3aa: CASSWTYTPLAKNIQYF

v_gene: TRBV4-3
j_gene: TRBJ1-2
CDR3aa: CASSQGDRAGSGYTF